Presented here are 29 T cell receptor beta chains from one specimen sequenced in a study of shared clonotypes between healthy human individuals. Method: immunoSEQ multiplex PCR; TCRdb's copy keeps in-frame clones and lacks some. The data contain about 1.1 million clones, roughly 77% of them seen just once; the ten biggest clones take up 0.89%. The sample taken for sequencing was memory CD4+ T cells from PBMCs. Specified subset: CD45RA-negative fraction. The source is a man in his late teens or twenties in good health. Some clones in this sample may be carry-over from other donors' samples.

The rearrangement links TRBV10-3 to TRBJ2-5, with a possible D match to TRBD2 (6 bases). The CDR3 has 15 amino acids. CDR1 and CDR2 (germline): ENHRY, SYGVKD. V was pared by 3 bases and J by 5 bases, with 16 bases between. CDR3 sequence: CAISEIPSAEETQYF. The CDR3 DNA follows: TGTGCCATCAGTGAAATCCCTAGCGCCGAGGAGACCCAGTACTTC.

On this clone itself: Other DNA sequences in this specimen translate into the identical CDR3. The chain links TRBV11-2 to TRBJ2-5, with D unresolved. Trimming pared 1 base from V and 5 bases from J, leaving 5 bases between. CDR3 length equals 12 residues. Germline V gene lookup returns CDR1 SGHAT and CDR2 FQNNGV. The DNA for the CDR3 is TGTGCCAGCAGCTTAGTATCGGAGACCCAGTACTTC. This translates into CASSLVSETQYF.

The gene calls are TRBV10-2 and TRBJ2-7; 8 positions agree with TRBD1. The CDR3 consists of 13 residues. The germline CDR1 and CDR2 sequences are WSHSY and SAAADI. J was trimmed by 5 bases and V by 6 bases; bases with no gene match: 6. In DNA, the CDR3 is TGCGCCAGCAGAGGACAGGGAACCCACGAGCAGTACTTC. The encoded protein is CASRGQGTHEQYF.

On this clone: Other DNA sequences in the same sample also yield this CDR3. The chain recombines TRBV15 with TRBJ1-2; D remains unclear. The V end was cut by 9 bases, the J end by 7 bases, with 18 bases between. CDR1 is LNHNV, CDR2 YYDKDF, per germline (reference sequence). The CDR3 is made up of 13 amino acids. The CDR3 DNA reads TGTGCCACTTCCTTTGGGTCGAACGGTGGCTACACCTTC. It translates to CATSFGSNGGYTF.

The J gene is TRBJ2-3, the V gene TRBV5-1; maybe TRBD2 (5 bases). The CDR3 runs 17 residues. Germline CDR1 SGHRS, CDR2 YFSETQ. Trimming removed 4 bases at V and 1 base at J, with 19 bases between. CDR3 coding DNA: TGCGCCAGCAGCCCGGATTCTAGCACACTGGGCACAGATACGCAGTATTTT. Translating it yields CASSPDSSTLGTDTQYF. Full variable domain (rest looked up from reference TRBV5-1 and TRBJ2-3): KAGVTQTPRYLIKTRGQQVTLSCSPISGHRSVSWYQQTPGQGLQFLFEYFSETQRNKGNFPGRFSGRQFSNSRSEMNVSTLELGDSALYLCASSPDSSTLGTDTQYFGPGTRLTVL.

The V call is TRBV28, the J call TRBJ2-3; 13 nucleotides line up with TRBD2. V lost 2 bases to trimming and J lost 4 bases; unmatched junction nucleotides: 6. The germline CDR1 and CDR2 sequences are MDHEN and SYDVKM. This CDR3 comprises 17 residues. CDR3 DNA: TGTGCCAGCAGTTTACCCGGACTAGCGGGAGCAGCAGATACGCAGTATTTT. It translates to CASSLPGLAGAADTQYF.

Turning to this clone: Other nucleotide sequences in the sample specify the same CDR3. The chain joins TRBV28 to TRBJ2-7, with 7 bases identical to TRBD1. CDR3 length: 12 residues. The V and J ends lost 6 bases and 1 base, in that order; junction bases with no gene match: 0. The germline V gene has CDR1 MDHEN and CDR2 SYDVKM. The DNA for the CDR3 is TGTGCCAGCAGGACAGGGTCCTACGAGCAGTACTTC. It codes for CASRTGSYEQYF. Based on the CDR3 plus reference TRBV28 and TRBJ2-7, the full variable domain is DVKVTQSSRYLVKRTGEKVFLECVQDMDHENMFWYRQDPGLGLRLIYFSYDVKMKEKGDIPEGYSVSREKKERFSLILESASTNQTSMYLCASRTGSYEQYFGPGTRLTVT.

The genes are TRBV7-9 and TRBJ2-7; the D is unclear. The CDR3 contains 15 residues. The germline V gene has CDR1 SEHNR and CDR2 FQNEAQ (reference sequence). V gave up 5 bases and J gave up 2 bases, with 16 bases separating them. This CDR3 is CASSVSGIPTYEQYF. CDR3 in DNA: TGTGCCAGCAGCGTTTCGGGCATTCCTACCTACGAGCAGTACTTC.

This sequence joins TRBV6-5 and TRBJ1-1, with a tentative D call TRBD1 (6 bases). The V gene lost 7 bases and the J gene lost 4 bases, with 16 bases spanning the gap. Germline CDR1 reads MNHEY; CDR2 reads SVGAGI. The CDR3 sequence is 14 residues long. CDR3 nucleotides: TGTGCCAGCAAGGGGGATCAGGGGCGCACTGAAGCTTTCTTT. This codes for CASKGDQGRTEAFF.

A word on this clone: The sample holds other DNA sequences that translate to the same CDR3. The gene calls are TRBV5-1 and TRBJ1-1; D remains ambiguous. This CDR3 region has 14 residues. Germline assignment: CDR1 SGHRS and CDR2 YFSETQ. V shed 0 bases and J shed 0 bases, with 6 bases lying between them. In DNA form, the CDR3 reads TGCGCCAGCAGCTTGGTAGGGATGAACACTGAAGCTTTCTTT. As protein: CASSLVGMNTEAFF.

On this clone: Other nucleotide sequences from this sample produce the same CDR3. Here the CDR3 reads CASSLEGRSTDTQYF. The CDR3 DNA reads as TGCGCCAGCAGCTTGGAGGGACGTAGCACAGATACGCAGTATTTT. The chain joins TRBV5-1 to TRBJ2-3, with D possibly called TRBD1 or TRBD2 (5 bases each). The CDR3 has 15 residues. Germline-derived CDR1 and CDR2 are SGHRS and YFSETQ. V lost 0 bases and J 0 bases, leaving 8 bases between the germline ends.

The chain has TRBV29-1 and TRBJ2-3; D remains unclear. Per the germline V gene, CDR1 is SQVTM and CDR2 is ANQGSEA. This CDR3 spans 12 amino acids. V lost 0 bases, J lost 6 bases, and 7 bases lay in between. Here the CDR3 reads CSVEEPRDTQYF. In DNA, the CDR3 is TGCAGCGTTGAAGAACCAAGGGATACGCAGTATTTT.

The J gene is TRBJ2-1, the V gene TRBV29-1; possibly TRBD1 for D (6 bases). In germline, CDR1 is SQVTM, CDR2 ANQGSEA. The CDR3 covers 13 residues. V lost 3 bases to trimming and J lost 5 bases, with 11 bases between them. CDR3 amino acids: CSVELGADNEQFF. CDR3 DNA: TGCAGCGTTGAGCTGGGGGCGGACAATGAGCAGTTCTTC.

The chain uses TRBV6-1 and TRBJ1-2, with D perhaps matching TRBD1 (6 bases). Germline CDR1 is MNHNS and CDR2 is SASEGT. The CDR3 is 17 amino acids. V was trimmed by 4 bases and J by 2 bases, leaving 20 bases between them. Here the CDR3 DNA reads TGTGCCAGCAGTGGCCCGCCGAGGACAGTGAGGAACTATGGCTACACCTTC. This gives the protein CASSGPPRTVRNYGYTF.

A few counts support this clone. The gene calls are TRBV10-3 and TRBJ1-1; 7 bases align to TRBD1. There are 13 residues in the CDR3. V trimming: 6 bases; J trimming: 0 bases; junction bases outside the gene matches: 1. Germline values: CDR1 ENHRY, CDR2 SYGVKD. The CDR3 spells CAIRGTVNTEAFF. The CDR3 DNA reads TGTGCCATCAGAGGGACAGTGAACACTGAAGCTTTCTTT.

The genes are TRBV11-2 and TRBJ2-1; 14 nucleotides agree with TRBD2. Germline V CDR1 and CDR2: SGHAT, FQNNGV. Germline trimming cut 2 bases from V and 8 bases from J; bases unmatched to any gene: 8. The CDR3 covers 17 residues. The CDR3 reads CASSLFFGTSGSDEQFF. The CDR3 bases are TGTGCCAGCAGCTTATTTTTCGGGACTAGCGGGAGCGATGAGCAGTTCTTC.

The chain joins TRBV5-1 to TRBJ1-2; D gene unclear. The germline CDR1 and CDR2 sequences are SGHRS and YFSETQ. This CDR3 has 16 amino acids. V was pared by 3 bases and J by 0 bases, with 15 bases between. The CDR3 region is CASSWTYGEPNYGYTF. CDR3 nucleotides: TGCGCCAGCAGCTGGACCTACGGGGAACCTAACTATGGCTACACCTTC.

The CDR3 protein is CAWSGGGSIPDTQYF. The CDR3 DNA follows: TGTGCCTGGAGTGGTGGAGGGAGCATCCCAGATACGCAGTATTTT. The chain uses TRBV30 and TRBJ2-3; tentatively, D is TRBD2 (6 bases). The CDR3 sequence is 15 residues long. Per the germline V gene, CDR1 is GTSNPN and CDR2 is SVGIG (reference sequence). Trimming removed 1 base at V and 4 bases at J, with 15 bases between.

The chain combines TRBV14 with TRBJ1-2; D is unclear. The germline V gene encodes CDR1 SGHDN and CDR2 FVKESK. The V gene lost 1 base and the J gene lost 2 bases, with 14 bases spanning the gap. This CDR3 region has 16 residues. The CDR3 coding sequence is TGTGCCAGCAGCCAAGGGAGCTTTGGGCAGAACTATGGCTACACCTTC. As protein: CASSQGSFGQNYGYTF.

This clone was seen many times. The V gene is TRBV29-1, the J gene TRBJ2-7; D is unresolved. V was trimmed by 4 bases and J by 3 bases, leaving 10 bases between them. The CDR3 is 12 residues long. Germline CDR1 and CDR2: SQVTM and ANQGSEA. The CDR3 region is CSVAITNYEQYF. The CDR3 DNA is TGCAGCGTTGCCATCACAAACTACGAGCAGTACTTC.

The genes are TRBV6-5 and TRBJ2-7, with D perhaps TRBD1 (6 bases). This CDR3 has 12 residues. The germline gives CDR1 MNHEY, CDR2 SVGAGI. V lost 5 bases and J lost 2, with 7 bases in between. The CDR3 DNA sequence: TGTGCCAGCAGTGGACAGCCCTACGAGCAGTACTTC. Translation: CASSGQPYEQYF.

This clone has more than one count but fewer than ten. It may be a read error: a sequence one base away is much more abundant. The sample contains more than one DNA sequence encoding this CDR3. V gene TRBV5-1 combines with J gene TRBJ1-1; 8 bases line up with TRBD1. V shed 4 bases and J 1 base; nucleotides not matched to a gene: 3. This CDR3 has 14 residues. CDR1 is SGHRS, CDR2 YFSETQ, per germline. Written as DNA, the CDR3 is TGCGCCAGCAGCCTACAGGGGGGGAACACTGAAGCTTTCTTT. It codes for CASSLQGGNTEAFF. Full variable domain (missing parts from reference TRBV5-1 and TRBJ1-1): KAGVTQTPRYLIKTRGQQVTLSCSPISGHRSVSWYQQTPGQGLQFLFEYFSETQRNKGNFPGRFSGRQFSNSRSEMNVSTLELGDSALYLCASSLQGGNTEAFFGQGTRLTVV.

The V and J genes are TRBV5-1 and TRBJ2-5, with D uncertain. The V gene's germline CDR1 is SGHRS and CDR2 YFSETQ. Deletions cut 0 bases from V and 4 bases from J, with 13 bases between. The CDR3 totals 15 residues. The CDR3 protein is CASSLGTDRVETQYF. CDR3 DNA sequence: TGCGCCAGCAGCTTGGGTACAGACCGGGTAGAGACCCAGTACTTC. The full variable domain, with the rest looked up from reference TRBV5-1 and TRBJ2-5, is KAGVTQTPRYLIKTRGQQVTLSCSPISGHRSVSWYQQTPGQGLQFLFEYFSETQRNKGNFPGRFSGRQFSNSRSEMNVSTLELGDSALYLCASSLGTDRVETQYFGPGTRLLVL.

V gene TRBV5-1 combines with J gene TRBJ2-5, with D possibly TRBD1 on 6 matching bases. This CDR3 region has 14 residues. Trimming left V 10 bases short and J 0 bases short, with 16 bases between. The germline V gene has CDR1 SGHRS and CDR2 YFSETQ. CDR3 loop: CASKGDIYQETQYF. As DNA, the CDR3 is TGCGCCTCCAAGGGGGACATCTACCAAGAGACCCAGTACTTC.

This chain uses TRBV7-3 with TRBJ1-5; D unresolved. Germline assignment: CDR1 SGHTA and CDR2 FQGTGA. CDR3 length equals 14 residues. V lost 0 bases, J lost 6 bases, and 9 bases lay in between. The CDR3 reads CASSLTSGGQPQHF. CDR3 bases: TGTGCCAGCAGCTTAACCTCGGGAGGTCAGCCCCAGCATTTT.

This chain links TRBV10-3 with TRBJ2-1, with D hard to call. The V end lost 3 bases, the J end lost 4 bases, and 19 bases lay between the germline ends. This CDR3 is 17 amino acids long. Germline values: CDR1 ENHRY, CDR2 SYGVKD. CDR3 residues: CAISEDAPPRLYNEQFF. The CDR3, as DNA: TGTGCCATCAGTGAAGATGCGCCACCACGACTTTACAATGAGCAGTTCTTC.

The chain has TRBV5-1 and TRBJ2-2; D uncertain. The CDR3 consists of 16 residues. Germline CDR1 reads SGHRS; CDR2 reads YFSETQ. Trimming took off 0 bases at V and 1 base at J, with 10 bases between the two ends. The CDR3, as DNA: TGCGCCAGCAGCTTGGATACTAAGCGGAACACCGGGGAGCTGTTTTTT. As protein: CASSLDTKRNTGELFF.

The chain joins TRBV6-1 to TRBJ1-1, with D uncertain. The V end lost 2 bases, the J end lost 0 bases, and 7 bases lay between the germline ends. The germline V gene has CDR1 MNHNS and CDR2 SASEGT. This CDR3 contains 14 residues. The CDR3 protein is CASSELYVNTEAFF. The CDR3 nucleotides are TGTGCCAGCAGTGAATTGTATGTGAACACTGAAGCTTTCTTT.

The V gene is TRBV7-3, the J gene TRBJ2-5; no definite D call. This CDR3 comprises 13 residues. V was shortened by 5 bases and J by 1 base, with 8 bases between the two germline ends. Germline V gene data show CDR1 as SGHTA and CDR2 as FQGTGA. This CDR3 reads CASSATIQETQYF. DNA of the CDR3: TGTGCCAGCAGCGCCACCATCCAAGAGACCCAGTACTTC.